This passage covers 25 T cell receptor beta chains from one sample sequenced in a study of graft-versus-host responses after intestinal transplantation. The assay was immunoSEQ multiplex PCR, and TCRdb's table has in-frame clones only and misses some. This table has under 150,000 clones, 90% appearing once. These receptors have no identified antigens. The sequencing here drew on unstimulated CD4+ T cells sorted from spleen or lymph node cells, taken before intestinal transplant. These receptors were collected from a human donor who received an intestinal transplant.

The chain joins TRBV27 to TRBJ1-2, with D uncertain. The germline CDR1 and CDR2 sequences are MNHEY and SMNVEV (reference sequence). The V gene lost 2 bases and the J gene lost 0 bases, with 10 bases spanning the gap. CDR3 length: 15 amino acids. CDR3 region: CASSLGGTSNYGYTF. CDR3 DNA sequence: TGTGCCAGCAGTTTAGGTGGCACCTCTAACTATGGCTACACCTTC.

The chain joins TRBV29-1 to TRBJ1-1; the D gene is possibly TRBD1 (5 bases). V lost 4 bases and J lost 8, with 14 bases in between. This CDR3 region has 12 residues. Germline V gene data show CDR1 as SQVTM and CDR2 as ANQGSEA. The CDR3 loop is CSVVPRDLEAFF. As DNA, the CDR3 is TGCAGCGTTGTACCCAGGGACTTAGAAGCTTTCTTT.

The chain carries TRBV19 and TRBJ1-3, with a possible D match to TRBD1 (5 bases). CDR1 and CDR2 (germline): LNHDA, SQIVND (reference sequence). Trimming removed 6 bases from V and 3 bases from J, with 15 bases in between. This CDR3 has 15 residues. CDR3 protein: CASRRTDKSGNTIYF. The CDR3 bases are TGTGCCAGTAGACGAACGGACAAAAGTGGAAACACCATATATTTT.

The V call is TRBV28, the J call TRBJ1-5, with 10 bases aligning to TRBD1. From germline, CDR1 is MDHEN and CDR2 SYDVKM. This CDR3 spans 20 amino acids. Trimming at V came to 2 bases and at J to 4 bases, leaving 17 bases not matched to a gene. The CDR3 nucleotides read TGTGCCAGCAGTTTAGACCTCGGGACAGGGGAACGAAGTGGGAATCAGCCCCAGCATTTT. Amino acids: CASSLDLGTGERSGNQPQHF.

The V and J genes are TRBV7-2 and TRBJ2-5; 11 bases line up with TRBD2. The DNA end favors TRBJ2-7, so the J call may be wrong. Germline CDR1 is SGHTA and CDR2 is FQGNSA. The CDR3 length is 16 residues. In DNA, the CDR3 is TGTGCCAGCAGCGCGACCGGGACTAGCGGAAGCTACGAGCAGTACTTC. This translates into CASSATGTSGSYEQYF.

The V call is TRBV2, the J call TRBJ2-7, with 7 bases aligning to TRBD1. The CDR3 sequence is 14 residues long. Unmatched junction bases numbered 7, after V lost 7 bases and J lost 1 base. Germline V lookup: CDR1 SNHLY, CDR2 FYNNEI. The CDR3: CASISRGQSYEQYF. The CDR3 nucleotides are TGTGCCAGCATCTCTAGGGGACAGTCCTACGAGCAGTACTTC.

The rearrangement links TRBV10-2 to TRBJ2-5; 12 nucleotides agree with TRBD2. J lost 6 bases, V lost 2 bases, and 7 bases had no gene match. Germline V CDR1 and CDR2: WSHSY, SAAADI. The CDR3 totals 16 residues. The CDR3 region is CASSEQLAGGQKTQYF. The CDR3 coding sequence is TGCGCCAGCAGTGAGCAGCTAGCGGGAGGGCAGAAGACCCAGTACTTC.

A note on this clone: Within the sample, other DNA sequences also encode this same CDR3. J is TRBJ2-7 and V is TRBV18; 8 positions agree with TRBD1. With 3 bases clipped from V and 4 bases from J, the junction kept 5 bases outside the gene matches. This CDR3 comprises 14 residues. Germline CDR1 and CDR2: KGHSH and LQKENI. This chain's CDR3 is CASSPGQVGYEQYF. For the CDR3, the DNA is TGTGCCAGCTCACCGGGACAGGTTGGATACGAGCAGTACTTC.

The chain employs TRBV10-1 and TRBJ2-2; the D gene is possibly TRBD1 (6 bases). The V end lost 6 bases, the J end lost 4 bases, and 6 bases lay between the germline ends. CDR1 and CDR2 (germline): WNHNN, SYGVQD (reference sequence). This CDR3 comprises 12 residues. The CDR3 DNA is TGCGCCAGCAGGGACAGCACCGGGGAGCTGTTTTTT. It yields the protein CASRDSTGELFF.

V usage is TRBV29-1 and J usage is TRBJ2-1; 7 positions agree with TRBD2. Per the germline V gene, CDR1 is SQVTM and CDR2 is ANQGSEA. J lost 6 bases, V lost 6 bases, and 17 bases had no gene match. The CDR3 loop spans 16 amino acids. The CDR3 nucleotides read TGCAGCGTGGAATATATGGGCGGGAGAATTTCCAATGAGCAGTTCTTC. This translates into CSVEYMGGRISNEQFF.

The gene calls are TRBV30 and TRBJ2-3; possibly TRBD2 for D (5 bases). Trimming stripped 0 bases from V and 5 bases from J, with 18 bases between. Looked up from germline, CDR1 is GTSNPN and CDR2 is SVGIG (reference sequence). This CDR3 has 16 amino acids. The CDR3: CAWSVGILATRDTQYF. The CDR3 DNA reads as TGTGCCTGGAGTGTTGGGATATTAGCGACCCGAGATACGCAGTATTTT.

The CDR3 bases are TGCGCCAGCAGCAGGGGACAGACCACGAACACCGGGGAGCTGTTTTTT. It yields the protein CASSRGQTTNTGELFF. The chain uses TRBV5-1 and TRBJ2-2, with TRBD1 matching 7 bases. CDR1 and CDR2 (germline): SGHRS, YFSETQ. The CDR3 is 16 residues long. Unmatched junction bases numbered 6, after V lost 4 bases and J lost 0 bases.

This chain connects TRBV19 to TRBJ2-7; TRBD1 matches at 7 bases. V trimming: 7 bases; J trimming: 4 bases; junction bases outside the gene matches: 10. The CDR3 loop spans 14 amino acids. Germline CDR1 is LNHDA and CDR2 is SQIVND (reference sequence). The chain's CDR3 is CASTSGTEKYEQYF. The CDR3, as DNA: TGTGCCAGTACTTCCGGGACAGAGAAATACGAGCAGTACTTC.

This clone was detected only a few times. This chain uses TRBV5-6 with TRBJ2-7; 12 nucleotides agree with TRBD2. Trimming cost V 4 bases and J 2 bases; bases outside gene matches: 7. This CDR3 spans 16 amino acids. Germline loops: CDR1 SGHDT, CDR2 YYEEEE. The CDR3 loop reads CASSAGLAGGPYEQYF. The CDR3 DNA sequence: TGTGCCAGCAGCGCCGGGCTAGCGGGAGGGCCCTACGAGCAGTACTTC.

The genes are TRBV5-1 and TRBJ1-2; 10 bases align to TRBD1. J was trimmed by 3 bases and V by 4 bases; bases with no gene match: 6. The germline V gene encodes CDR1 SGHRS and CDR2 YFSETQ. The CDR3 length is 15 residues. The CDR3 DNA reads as TGCGCCAGCAGCCTCCGACAGGGGGCGCACTATGGCTACACCTTC. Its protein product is CASSLRQGAHYGYTF. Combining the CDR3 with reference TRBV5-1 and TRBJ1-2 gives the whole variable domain KAGVTQTPRYLIKTRGQQVTLSCSPISGHRSVSWYQQTPGQGLQFLFEYFSETQRNKGNFPGRFSGRQFSNSRSEMNVSTLELGDSALYLCASSLRQGAHYGYTFGSGTRLTVV.

CDR3 bases: TGCAGCGTTGATCCAGGGGGAACTGAAGCTTTCTTT. Amino acid sequence: CSVDPGGTEAFF. J is TRBJ1-1 and V is TRBV29-1; 7 bases align to TRBD1. CDR1 and CDR2 from the germline V gene are SQVTM and ANQGSEA. The CDR3 is 12 residues long. Germline trimming cut 3 bases from V and 5 bases from J; bases unmatched to any gene: 3.

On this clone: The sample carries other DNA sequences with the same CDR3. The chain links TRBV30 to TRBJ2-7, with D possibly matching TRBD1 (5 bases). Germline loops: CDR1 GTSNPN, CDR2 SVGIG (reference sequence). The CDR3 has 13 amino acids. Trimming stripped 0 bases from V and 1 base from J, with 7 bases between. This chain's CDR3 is CAWSVQVSYEQYF. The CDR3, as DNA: TGTGCCTGGAGTGTACAGGTTTCCTACGAGCAGTACTTC.

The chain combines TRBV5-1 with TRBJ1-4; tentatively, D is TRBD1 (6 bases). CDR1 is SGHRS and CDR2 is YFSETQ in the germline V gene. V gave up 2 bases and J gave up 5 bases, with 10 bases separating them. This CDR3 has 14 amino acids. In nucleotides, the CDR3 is TGCGCCAGCAGCTTTGGGGGCGGCAATGAAAAACTGTTTTTT. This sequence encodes CASSFGGGNEKLFF.

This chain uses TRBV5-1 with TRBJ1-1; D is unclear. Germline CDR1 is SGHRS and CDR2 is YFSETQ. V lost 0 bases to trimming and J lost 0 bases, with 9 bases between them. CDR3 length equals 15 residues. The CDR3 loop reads CASSLGHPMNTEAFF. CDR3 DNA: TGCGCCAGCAGCTTGGGACACCCTATGAACACTGAAGCTTTCTTT.

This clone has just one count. CDR3 DNA sequence: TGTGCCAGCAGCGTGGGAGGGGCTGGGAATTCACCCCTCCACTTT. This translates into CASSVGGAGNSPLHF. The J gene is TRBJ1-6, the V gene TRBV9; D perhaps matches TRBD1 (5 bases). The CDR3 contains 15 residues. The germline gives CDR1 SGDLS, CDR2 YYNGEE. V was pared by 2 bases and J by 7 bases, with 13 bases between.

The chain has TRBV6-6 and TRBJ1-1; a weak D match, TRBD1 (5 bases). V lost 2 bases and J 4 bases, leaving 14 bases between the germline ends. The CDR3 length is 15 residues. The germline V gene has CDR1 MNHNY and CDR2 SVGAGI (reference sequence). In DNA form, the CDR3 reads TGTGCCAGCAGTTACGGGGGGATTGAGGGCACTGAAGCTTTCTTT. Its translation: CASSYGGIEGTEAFF.

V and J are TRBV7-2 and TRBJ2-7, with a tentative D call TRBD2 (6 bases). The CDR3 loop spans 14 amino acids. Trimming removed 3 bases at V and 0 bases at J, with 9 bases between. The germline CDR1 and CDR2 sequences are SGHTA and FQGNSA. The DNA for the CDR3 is TGTGCCAGCAGCTTTGGGAGGAGCTCCTACGAGCAGTACTTC. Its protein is CASSFGRSSYEQYF. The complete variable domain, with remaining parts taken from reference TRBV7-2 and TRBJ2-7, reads GAGVSQSPSNKVTEKGKDVELRCDPISGHTALYWYRQSLGQGLEFLIYFQGNSAPDKSGLPSDRFSAERTGGSVSTLTIQRTQQEDSAVYLCASSFGRSSYEQYFGPGTRLTVT.

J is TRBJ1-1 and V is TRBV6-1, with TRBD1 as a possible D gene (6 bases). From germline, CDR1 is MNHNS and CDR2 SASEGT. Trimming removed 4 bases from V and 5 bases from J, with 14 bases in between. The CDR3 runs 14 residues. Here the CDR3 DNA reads TGTGCCAGCAGTGTACAGGGTGGGGGAACTGAAGCTTTCTTT. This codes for CASSVQGGGTEAFF.

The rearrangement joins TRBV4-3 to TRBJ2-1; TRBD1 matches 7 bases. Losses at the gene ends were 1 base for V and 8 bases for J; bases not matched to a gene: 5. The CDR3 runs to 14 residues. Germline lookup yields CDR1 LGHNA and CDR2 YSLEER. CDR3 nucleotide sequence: TGCGCCAGCAGCCAAGTAAGAACAGGGGATGAGCAGTTCTTC. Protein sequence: CASSQVRTGDEQFF.

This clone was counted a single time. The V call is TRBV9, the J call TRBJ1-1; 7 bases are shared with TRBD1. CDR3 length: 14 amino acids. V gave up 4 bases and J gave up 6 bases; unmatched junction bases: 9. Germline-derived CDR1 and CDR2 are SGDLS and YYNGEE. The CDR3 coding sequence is TGTGCCAGCAGCACGACAGGGAATGGCGCTGAAGCTTTCTTT. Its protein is CASSTTGNGAEAFF. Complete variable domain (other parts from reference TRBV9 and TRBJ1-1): DSGVTQTPKHLITATGQRVTLRCSPRSGDLSVYWYQQSLDQGLQFLIQYYNGEERAKGNILERFSAQQFPDLHSELNLSSLELGDSALYFCASSTTGNGAEAFFGQGTRLTVV.